The rows below give T cell receptor beta chains drawn from one sample of a study of Ad26.COV2.S vaccination and SARS-CoV-2 variants. Generated by immunoSEQ multiplex PCR, the TCRdb table keeps only in-frame clones and is missing some. The data contain 250,000 to 300,000 clones, 80% to 90% of them seen just once; the ten biggest clones take up more than 2.5%. The input for sequencing was peripheral blood, taken in a trial of Ad26.COV2.S vaccine versus placebo. The receptor source for this set is a person between 18 and 60 years old who received the Ad26.COV2.S COVID-19 vaccine or a placebo. CDR3s include the opening cysteine and the closing phenylalanine or tryptophan.

V	J	CDR3
TRBV5-4	TRBJ1-2	CASSPPAGANYGYTF
TRBV3-1/TRBV3-2	TRBJ1-1	CASSQNPSTVNTEAFF
TRBV5-4	TRBJ1-1	CASSFGGVGTEAFF
TRBV7-2	TRBJ2-4	CASSLVLAGVENIQYF
TRBV19	TRBJ1-5	CASSIVQAFSDLFNQPQHF
TRBV7-9	TRBJ1-1	CASSLARSRNTEAFF
TRBV7-2	TRBJ1-3	CASSLPGQGAGGSGNTIYF
TRBV5-4	TRBJ2-3	CASSLVVDMSTDTQYF
TRBV6-6	TRBJ2-2	CASSPGTNYFNTGELFF
TRBV18	TRBJ1-1	CASSPLDRGRPNTEAFF
TRBV4-1	TRBJ2-7	CASSLYGSPEDEQYF
TRBV5-4	TRBJ1-2	CASSLRGGAPYGYTF
TRBV6-2/TRBV6-3	TRBJ2-1	CASSLSGRGYNEQFF
TRBV5-1	TRBJ2-1	CASSLSPTHNEQFF
TRBV2	TRBJ2-3	CASRVLPTDTQYF
TRBV5-1	TRBJ2-7	CASSLPGRVYEQYF
TRBV3-1/TRBV3-2	TRBJ2-2	CASSLGRPTGELFF
TRBV19	TRBJ2-5	CASSIQNQETQYF
TRBV27	TRBJ1-2	CASSFTGTAYGYTF
TRBV5-1	TRBJ2-4	CASSPGTSGGLAKNIQYF
TRBV6-5	TRBJ2-7	CASRSGTSGYEQYF
TRBV12-5	TRBJ1-2	CASGLTPSDRTNYGYTF
TRBV6-5	TRBJ1-1	CASRSRDYRNTEAFF
TRBV25-1	TRBJ1-1	CASSESTRTGREAFF
TRBV6-5	TRBJ2-1	CASRTSIHEQFF
TRBV6-5	TRBJ1-1	CASSYLVGGRTEAFF
TRBV6-5	TRBJ2-7	CASRTLAAGLHEQYF
TRBV5-1	TRBJ2-4	CASSLAGGLAKNIQYF
TRBV4-3	TRBJ2-1	CASSQGGGNEQFF
TRBV2	TRBJ2-6	CASGPGWALGGANVLTF
TRBV6-1	TRBJ2-5	CASSEWGDRQETQYF
TRBV6-4	TRBJ1-4	CASSALDRGLSNEKLFF
TRBV7-7	TRBJ2-7	CASSATGTSGEEQYF
TRBV27	TRBJ2-7	CASSKQGLTYEQYF
TRBV20-1	TRBJ2-3	CSASAGGAVDTQYF
TRBV5-5	TRBJ1-2	CASRESGGPNYGYTF
TRBV7-9	TRBJ2-7	CASSFGEPEGVYEQYF